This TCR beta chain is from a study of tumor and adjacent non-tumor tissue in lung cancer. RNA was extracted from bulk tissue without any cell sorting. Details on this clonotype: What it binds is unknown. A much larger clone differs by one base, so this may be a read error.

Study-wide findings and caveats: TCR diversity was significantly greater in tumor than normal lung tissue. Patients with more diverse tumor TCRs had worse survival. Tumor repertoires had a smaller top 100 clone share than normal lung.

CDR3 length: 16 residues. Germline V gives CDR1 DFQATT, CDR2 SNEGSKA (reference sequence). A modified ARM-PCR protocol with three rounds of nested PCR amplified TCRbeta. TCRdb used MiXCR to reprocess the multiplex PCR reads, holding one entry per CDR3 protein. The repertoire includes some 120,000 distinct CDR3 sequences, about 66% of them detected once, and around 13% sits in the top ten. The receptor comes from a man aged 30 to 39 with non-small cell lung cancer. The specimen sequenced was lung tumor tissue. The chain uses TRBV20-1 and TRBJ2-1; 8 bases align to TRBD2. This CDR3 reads CSASLYLAGFYNEQIF. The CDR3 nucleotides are TGCAGTGCTAGTCTTTATCTAGCGGGTTTCTACAATGAGCAGATCTTC.